The clone carrying this T cell receptor (beta chain) was counted many times. The antigen remains undetermined. This CDR3 region has 15 residues. Germline loops: CDR1 GTSNPN, CDR2 SVGIG (reference sequence). V lost 0 bases, J lost 3 bases, and 5 bases stayed unmatched. The data stem from a study of T cells in Graves' hyperthyroidism and ophthalmopathy. Study background: The blood sample was taken at first diagnosis, before treatment began.

Study observations and caveats: Blood held most thyroid clonotypes expanded above 0.001 frequency. Through a model of 13 V-J features, ophthalmopathy was separated from stable hyperthyroidism.

Amplified regions were TCR beta CDR3 sequences from RNA transcripts. Researchers ran a first-round RT-PCR on the TCR CDR3 using the HTBI primer set. In TCRdb, the multiplex PCR reads were re-called with MiXCR into one record per CDR3 protein. The table lists under 750,000 distinct CDR3 sequences, about 17% of them singletons. Each patient was aged 18 to 65 and had newly diagnosed hyperthyroidism of under 2 months' duration. V is TRBV30 and J is TRBJ2-3; 8 bases agree with TRBD2. The receptor was derived from a woman in her fifties or sixties with Graves' hyperthyroidism that later progressed to Graves' ophthalmopathy. The sequencing input was blood. CDR3 sequence (DNA): TGTGCCTGGAGTGTAACTAGCGGAAATACAGATACGCAGTATTTT. It yields the protein CAWSVTSGNTDTQYF.